This TCR beta chain stems from a study of cytomegalovirus exposure and HLA in healthy donors. CDR1 is SNHLY, CDR2 FYNNEI, per germline. V lost 3 bases and J 8 bases, leaving 19 bases between the germline ends. The CDR3 has 16 residues. PCR employed 60 Vbeta and 13 Jbeta primers. Sequenced by immunoSEQ multiplex PCR; TCRdb stores in-frame clones only, minus some. The profile shows about 200,000 clones, around 80% of them singletons. The sequencing sample was made of PBMCs. This chain uses TRBV2 with TRBJ1-4; D may be TRBD1 (5 bases). This sequence was found in a man aged 25-45 years in good health and CMV-seronegative. CDR3 region: CASSDREGSPGEKLFF. CDR3 sequence (DNA): TGTGCCAGCAGTGACAGGGAAGGCTCCCCGGGCGAAAAACTGTTTTTT.